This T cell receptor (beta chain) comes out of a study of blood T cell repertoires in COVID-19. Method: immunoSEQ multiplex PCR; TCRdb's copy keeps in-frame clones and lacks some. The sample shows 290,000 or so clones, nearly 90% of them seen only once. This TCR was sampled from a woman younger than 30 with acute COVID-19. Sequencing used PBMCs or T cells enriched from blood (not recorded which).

CDR3 coding DNA: TGTGCCTGGATTCGCATAAACAGGGCTTCCACTGAAGCTTTCTTT. Its translation: CAWIRINRASTEAFF. The J gene is TRBJ1-1, the V gene TRBV30; a possible D gene is TRBD1 (6 bases). The ends were cut back, 4 bases at V and 4 bases at J, with 19 bases in the middle. Germline CDR1 is GTSNPN and CDR2 is SVGIG (reference sequence). The CDR3 loop spans 15 amino acids.